This T cell receptor (beta chain) was recorded in a study of CD8+ T cells in alopecia areata. As for the study in general: The study gave treated patients oral tofacitinib at 5 to 10 mg twice daily.

Points from the study as a whole: In scalp and blood during tofacitinib, many expanded lesional clones persisted.

cDNA serving as the sequencing template came from extracted, reverse transcribed RNA. Produced via immunoSEQ multiplex PCR; TCRdb's table is partial and in-frame only. The data hold approximately 180,000 clones, with about three fifths observed a single time. The treatment was: oral pan-JAK inhibitor, 5-10 mg twice daily. Germline-derived CDR1 and CDR2 are SQVTM and ANQGSEA. This CDR3 is 13 amino acids long. The junction had 8 bases not matched to a gene; V was cut back by 7 bases and J by 7 bases. This clone appeared a few times. Its antigen is still unknown. The clonotype was recovered from a human donor with alopecia areata. The chain uses TRBV29-1 and TRBJ2-1, with 9 bases identical to TRBD1. The sequencing here drew on CD4+ T cells sorted from blood, taken at week 24, from a patient treated with tofacitinib. CDR3: CSGSGQGGNEQFF. For the CDR3, the DNA is TGCAGCGGCTCGGGACAGGGAGGAAATGAGCAGTTCTTC.